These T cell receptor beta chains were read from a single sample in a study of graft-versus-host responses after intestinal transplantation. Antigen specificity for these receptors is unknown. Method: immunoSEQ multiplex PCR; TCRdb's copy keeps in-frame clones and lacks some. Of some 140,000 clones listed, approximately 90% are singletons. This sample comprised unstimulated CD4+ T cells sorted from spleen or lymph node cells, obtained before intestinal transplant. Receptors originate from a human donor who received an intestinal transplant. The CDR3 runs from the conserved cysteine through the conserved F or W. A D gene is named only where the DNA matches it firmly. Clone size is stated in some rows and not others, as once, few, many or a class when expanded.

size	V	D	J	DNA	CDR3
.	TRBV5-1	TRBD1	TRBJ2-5	TGCGCCAGCGCCGGGGGACAGGTAAAAGAGACCCAGTACTTC	CASAGGQVKETQYF
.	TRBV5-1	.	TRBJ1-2	TGCGCCAGCAGCGCCCAACTTGACAGTCTAGCTAACTATGGCTACACCTTC	CASSAQLDSLANYGYTF
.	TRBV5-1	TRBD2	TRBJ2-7	TGCGCCAGCAGTCCTAGCGGGGACTACGAGCAGTACTTC	CASSPSGDYEQYF
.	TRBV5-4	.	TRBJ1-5	TGTGCCAGCAGCTTGGAAGGGGGTCAGCCCCAGCATTTT	CASSLEGGQPQHF
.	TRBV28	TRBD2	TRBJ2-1	TGTGCCAGCAGAAAGACTAGCGGGGGCTCCCCCCAGCAGTTCTTC	CASRKTSGGSPQQFF
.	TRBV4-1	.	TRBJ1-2	TGCGCCAGCAGCCAAGGGGCAGGGAAAAGTTATGGCTACACCTTC	CASSQGAGKSYGYTF
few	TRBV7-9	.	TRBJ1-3	TGTGCCAGCAGCTTATCCGGAGGCTCTGGAAACACCATATATTTT	CASSLSGGSGNTIYF
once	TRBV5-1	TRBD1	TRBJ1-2	TGCGCCAGCAGCCCAGAGGGGGCGGCCTACTATGGCTACACCTTC	CASSPEGAAYYGYTF
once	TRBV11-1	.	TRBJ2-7	TGTGCCAGCAGCGGAGAAGGCTACGAGCAGTACTTC	CASSGEGYEQYF
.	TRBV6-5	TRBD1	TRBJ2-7	TGTGCCAGCAGAAGGGGGACAGGTTCCTACGAGCAGTACTTC	CASRRGTGSYEQYF
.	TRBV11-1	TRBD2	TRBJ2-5	TGTGCCAGCAGCCCCTTCCGGACTAGCGGGGGCGAGACCCAGTACTTC	CASSPFRTSGGETQYF
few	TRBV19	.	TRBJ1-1	TGTGCCACCAGAAGGGGGACGGCGAACACTGAAGCTTTCTTT	CATRRGTANTEAFF
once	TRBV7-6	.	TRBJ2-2	TGTGCCAGCAGCCCTTGGACCGGGGAGCTGTTTTTT	CASSPWTGELFF
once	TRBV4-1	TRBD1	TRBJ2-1	TGCGCCAGCAGCCACGCGGGACAGGTTTACAATGAGCAGTTCTTC	CASSHAGQVYNEQFF
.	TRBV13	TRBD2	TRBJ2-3	TGTGCCAGCAGCTTAGGCTCGGGCGGGGGTACAGATACGCAGTATTTT	CASSLGSGGGTDTQYF
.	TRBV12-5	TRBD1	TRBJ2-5	TGTGCTAGTGACCTCAAGGGGGCGCGAGTGACCCAGTACTTC	CASDLKGARVTQYF
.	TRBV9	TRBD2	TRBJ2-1	TGTGCCAGCAGCGCACCTAGCGGGGGGTACAATGAGCAGTTCTTC	CASSAPSGGYNEQFF
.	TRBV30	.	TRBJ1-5	TGTGCCTGGAGGGCACATAGCAATCAGCCCCAGCATTTT	CAWRAHSNQPQHF
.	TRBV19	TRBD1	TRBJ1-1	TGTGCCAGTAGTCCGGGACAGGGGGTCAATGAAGCTTTCTTT	CASSPGQGVNEAFF
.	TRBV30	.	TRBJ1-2	TGTGCCTGGGACCTGGGGGACTATGGCTACACCTTC	CAWDLGDYGYTF
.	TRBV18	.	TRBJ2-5	TGTGCCAGCTCACCACTTCGTGGGGGGAAAGAGACCCAGTACTTC	CASSPLRGGKETQYF
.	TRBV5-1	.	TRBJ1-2	TGCGCCAGCAGCTTGGCGACAGATAATGGCTACACCTTC	CASSLATDNGYTF
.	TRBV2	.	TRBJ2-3	TGTGCCAGCAAAGAAGGGCCGGGTATCGATACGCAGTATTTT	CASKEGPGIDTQYF
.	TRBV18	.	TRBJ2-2	TGTGCCAGCTCACCCGACACCGGGGAGCTGTTTTTT	CASSPDTGELFF
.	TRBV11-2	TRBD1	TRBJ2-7	TGTGCCAGCAGCTCAACGACAGGGTCCTACGAGCAGTACTTC	CASSSTTGSYEQYF
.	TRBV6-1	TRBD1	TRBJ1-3	TGTGCCAGCAGTCCGGGACAGCGAAACACCATATATTTT	CASSPGQRNTIYF
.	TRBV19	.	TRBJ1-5	TGTGCCAGTAGTATCGGGGGGTGGGGGCCCCAGCATTTT	CASSIGGWGPQHF
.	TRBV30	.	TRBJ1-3	TGTGCCTGGACCCACTCGGGGCACTCTGGAAACACCATATATTTT	CAWTHSGHSGNTIYF
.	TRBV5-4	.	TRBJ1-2	TGTGCCAGCAGCTTGAAGGCTTACTATGGCTACACCTTC	CASSLKAYYGYTF
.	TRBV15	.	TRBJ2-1	TGTGCCACCAGCAGTACAGGATATGAGCAGTTCTTC	CATSSTGYEQFF